A selection of T cell receptor beta chains follows, all from one sample in a study of CD8+CD57+ T cells in acquired aplastic anemia. Via MiXCR, TCRdb re-called the reads, giving one row per CDR3 protein. Here the sample spans around 230,000 distinct CDR3 sequences, roughly 57% being singletons. Sequencing was carried out using sorted CD4+, CD8+, or CD8+CD57+ T cells (not recorded which) from PBMCs. These receptors came from a human donor in good health. Each CDR3 is given with its conserved first and last residue. Each record gives: CDR3 protein, CDR3 DNA, clone size, V gene, D gene, J gene. The D gene is left open where the match is weak. Expanded clones are given a class, and other clones once, few, many or no size at all.

CDR3: CSAGWETHYF
DNA: TGCAGTGCTGGTTGGGAGACCCATTACTTC
size: -
V: TRBV20-1
D: -
J: TRBJ2-5

CDR3: CSARLGANYGYTF
DNA: TGCAGTGCTCGTTTAGGGGCTAACTATGGCTACACCTTC
size: -
V: TRBV20-1
D: -
J: TRBJ1-2

CDR3: CASSLKYEQFF
DNA: TGCGCCAGCAGCTTGAAATACGAGCAGTTCTTC
size: -
V: TRBV5-1
D: -
J: TRBJ2-1

CDR3: CASSLSPGVLQETQYF
DNA: TGTGCCAGCAGCTTAAGCCCCGGGGTGCTCCAAGAGACCCAGTACTTC
size: -
V: TRBV7-3
D: -
J: TRBJ2-5

CDR3: CASSPGRGANEKLFF
DNA: TGTGCCAGCAGCCCTGGGAGGGGGGCTAATGAAAAACTGTTTTTT
size: -
V: TRBV25-1
D: -
J: TRBJ1-4

CDR3: CASSIQGTAYEQYF
DNA: TGTGCCAGCAGCATACAGGGGACAGCTTACGAGCAGTACTTC
size: -
V: TRBV9
D: TRBD1
J: TRBJ2-7

CDR3: CATSREGDYTEAFF
DNA: TGTGCCACCAGCAGAGAAGGTGACTACACTGAAGCTTTCTTT
size: -
V: TRBV15
D: -
J: TRBJ1-1

CDR3: CASNGGSAETQYF
DNA: TGCGCCAGCAATGGCGGGAGCGCAGAGACCCAGTACTTC
size: many
V: TRBV10-2
D: TRBD2
J: TRBJ2-5

CDR3: CASSDGLVANEKLFF
DNA: TGTGCCAGCAGTGATGGACTGGTAGCTAATGAAAAACTGTTTTTT
size: many
V: TRBV2
D: -
J: TRBJ1-4

CDR3: CATSRDDTGGPNEQFF
DNA: TGTGCCACCAGCAGAGATGATACGGGAGGACCCAATGAGCAGTTCTTC
size: -
V: TRBV15
D: TRBD2
J: TRBJ2-1

CDR3: CASSLETGGGAAGYTF
DNA: TGTGCCAGCAGCTTAGAGACAGGGGGGGGGGCAGCTGGCTACACCTTC
size: -
V: TRBV7-9
D: TRBD1
J: TRBJ1-2

CDR3: CASSSGAYNSPLHF
DNA: TGTGCCAGCTCCTCCGGGGCCTATAATTCACCCCTCCACTTT
size: many
V: TRBV18
D: -
J: TRBJ1-6

CDR3: CATRGPGLRLSGANVLTF
DNA: TGTGCCACCAGGGGTCCGGGACTTCGTCTCTCTGGGGCCAACGTCCTGACTTTC
size: -
V: TRBV15
D: -
J: TRBJ2-6

CDR3: CASSSPRGDRAYEQYF
DNA: TGTGCCAGCAGCTCTCCCCGGGGGGACAGGGCCTACGAGCAGTACTTC
size: -
V: TRBV25-1
D: TRBD1
J: TRBJ2-7

CDR3: CATSDSAGRGGWDTQYF
DNA: TGTGCCACCAGTGACTCTGCGGGTCGCGGGGGGTGGGATACGCAGTATTTT
size: few
V: TRBV24-1
D: TRBD2
J: TRBJ2-3

CDR3: CASSQSLATEAFF
DNA: TGTGCCAGTAGTCAATCCTTGGCCACTGAAGCTTTCTTT
size: -
V: TRBV19
D: -
J: TRBJ1-1

CDR3: CASSQTSGPREQYF
DNA: TGTGCCAGCAGCCAGACGAGCGGACCTCGCGAGCAGTACTTC
size: many
V: TRBV7-8
D: -
J: TRBJ2-7

CDR3: CASRSSRQETQYF
DNA: TGTGCCAGTAGAAGCAGCCGTCAAGAGACCCAGTACTTC
size: -
V: TRBV19
D: -
J: TRBJ2-5

CDR3: CASRSGLAGGREEQYF
DNA: TGTGCCAGCAGATCTGGACTAGCGGGGGGTAGAGAAGAGCAGTACTTC
size: many
V: TRBV7-8
D: TRBD2
J: TRBJ2-7

CDR3: CASSPGTGDSPLHF
DNA: TGTGCCAGCAGTCCGGGGACAGGGGACTCACCCCTCCACTTT
size: once
V: TRBV28
D: TRBD1
J: TRBJ1-6

CDR3: CASRTDSLYEQYF
DNA: TGTGCCAGCAGGACAGACAGTCTCTACGAGCAGTACTTC
size: few
V: TRBV12-3/TRBV12-4
D: -
J: TRBJ2-7

CDR3: CASKIQGTLYNSPLHF
DNA: TGTGCCAGCAAGATACAGGGGACCCTCTATAATTCACCCCTCCACTTT
size: -
V: TRBV2
D: TRBD1
J: TRBJ1-6

CDR3: CAISDSRTGLNTEAFF
DNA: TGTGCCATCAGTGATTCCCGGACGGGGCTGAACACTGAAGCTTTCTTT
size: -
V: TRBV10-3
D: -
J: TRBJ1-1

CDR3: CARGGQGNSPLHF
DNA: TGTGCCCGCGGAGGACAGGGGAATTCACCCCTCCACTTT
size: -
V: TRBV2
D: TRBD1
J: TRBJ1-6

CDR3: CSARDTRDGTGELFF
DNA: TGCAGTGCTAGAGACACAAGGGACGGGACCGGGGAGCTGTTTTTT
size: -
V: TRBV20-1
D: -
J: TRBJ2-2

CDR3: CASSLTAYEQYF
DNA: TGTGCCAGCAGTTTGACAGCCTACGAGCAGTACTTC
size: -
V: TRBV12-3/TRBV12-4
D: -
J: TRBJ2-7

CDR3: CASRDRRETQYF
DNA: TGTGCCAGCAGGGACAGGCGAGAGACCCAGTACTTC
size: -
V: TRBV7-2
D: TRBD1
J: TRBJ2-5

CDR3: CASSILAGPAYEQYF
DNA: TGTGCCAGTAGTATTTTGGCGGGGCCCGCCTACGAGCAGTACTTC
size: -
V: TRBV19
D: -
J: TRBJ2-7